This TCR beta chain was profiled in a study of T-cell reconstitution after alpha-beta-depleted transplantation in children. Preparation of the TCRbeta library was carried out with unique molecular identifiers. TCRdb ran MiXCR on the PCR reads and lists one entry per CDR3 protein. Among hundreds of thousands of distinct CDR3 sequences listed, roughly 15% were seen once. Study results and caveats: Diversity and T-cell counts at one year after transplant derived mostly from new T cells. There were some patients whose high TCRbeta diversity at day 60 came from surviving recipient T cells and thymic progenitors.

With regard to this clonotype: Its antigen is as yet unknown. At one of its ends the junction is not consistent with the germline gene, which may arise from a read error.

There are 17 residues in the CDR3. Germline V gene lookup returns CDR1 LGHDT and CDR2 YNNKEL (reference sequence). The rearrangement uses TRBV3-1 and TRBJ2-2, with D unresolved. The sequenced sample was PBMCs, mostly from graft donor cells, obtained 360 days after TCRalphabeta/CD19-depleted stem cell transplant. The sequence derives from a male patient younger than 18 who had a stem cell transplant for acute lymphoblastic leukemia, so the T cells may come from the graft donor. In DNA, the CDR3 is TGTGCCAGCAGCGAAGAGAGGAAGGGAAGCGCCACCGGGGAGCTGTTTTTT. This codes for CASSEERKGSATGELFF.